One and the same sample provided the 20 T cell receptor beta chains below, sequenced in a study of T cell responses to AZD1222 COVID-19 vaccine. The data were produced by immunoSEQ multiplex PCR, yet TCRdb's version contains in-frame clones alone and is incomplete. Of 120,000 or so clones listed, 90% were seen once; the top ten hold 7.2%. The sample consisted of peripheral blood, taken on day 0 of AZD1222 vaccination. The receptors here all came from an adult in good health.

This clone is a singleton in its sample. The V gene is TRBV19, the J gene TRBJ2-7, with a weak D call TRBD2 (6 bases). Trimming removed 5 bases at V and 3 bases at J, with 14 bases between. Germline CDR1 LNHDA, CDR2 SQIVND (reference sequence). The CDR3 consists of 14 residues. CDR3 sequence: CASSLRDLYYEQYF. CDR3 DNA: TGTGCCAGTAGTCTCCGGGACTTATACTACGAGCAGTACTTC.

This chain connects TRBV7-3 to TRBJ2-5, with TRBD2 matching over 13 bases. Germline V lookup: CDR1 SGHTA, CDR2 FQGTGA. The CDR3 has 15 amino acids. The J segment lost 4 bases and the V segment lost 4 bases, leaving 3 bases of the junction unmatched. The CDR3 spells CASSSGLAGLETQYF. CDR3 bases: TGTGCCAGCAGCTCGGGACTAGCGGGACTAGAGACCCAGTACTTC.

The chain couples TRBV19 to TRBJ2-1; D remains ambiguous. CDR1 is LNHDA and CDR2 is SQIVND in the germline V gene (reference sequence). V was trimmed by 0 bases and J by 3 bases, leaving 9 bases between them. The CDR3 runs 15 residues. Here the CDR3 reads CASSIDPARYNEQFF. The CDR3 DNA reads TGTGCCAGTAGTATAGATCCGGCACGCTACAATGAGCAGTTCTTC.

The chain combines TRBV12-2 with TRBJ1-3. TRBV12-2 is a pseudogene segment. The CDR3 loop spans 14 amino acids. Here the CDR3 DNA reads TGTGCAAGTCGCTTAGAGGGAAAACGAAACACCATATATTTT. Protein product: CASRLEGKRNTIYF.

In DNA, the CDR3 is TGTGCCAGCAGCCTTGACGGCTACGAGCAGTACTTC. Translation: CASSLDGYEQYF. The chain links TRBV11-2 to TRBJ2-7; D not resolved. The CDR3 contains 12 residues. Germline V gives CDR1 SGHAT, CDR2 FQNNGV. V was trimmed by 5 bases and J by 3 bases, leaving 8 bases between them.

The rearrangement uses TRBV29-1 and TRBJ2-1; weak D call: TRBD2 (5 bases). Germline CDR1 and CDR2: SQVTM and ANQGSEA. The CDR3 consists of 15 residues. V lost 4 bases to trimming and J lost 0 bases, with 13 bases between them. As DNA, the CDR3 is TGCAGCGTTGGAGGCGGGCAGAGCTCCTACAATGAGCAGTTCTTC. Its protein product is CSVGGGQSSYNEQFF.

A few counts support this clone. This chain connects TRBV14 to TRBJ1-1, with unresolved D. CDR3 length: 12 amino acids. The V and J ends lost 5 bases and 6 bases respectively, with 10 bases between them. Germline CDR1 and CDR2: SGHDN and FVKESK. The DNA for the CDR3 is TGTGCCAGCAGCGGGCGACCGCCTGAAGCTTTCTTT. It translates to CASSGRPPEAFF.

The gene calls are TRBV6-5 and TRBJ1-6; perhaps TRBD1 as D (6 bases). Per germline, CDR1 MNHEY and CDR2 SVGAGI. Deletions cut 7 bases from V and 3 bases from J, with 13 bases between. The CDR3 is 15 residues long. CDR3 DNA: TGTGCCAGCAATCCAGGGGACGGCTATAATTCACCCCTCCACTTT. Translation gives CASNPGDGYNSPLHF.

This sequence joins TRBV11-2 and TRBJ2-1, with 13 nucleotides matching TRBD2. J lost 8 bases, V lost 1 base, and 5 bases had no gene match. Germline V CDR1 and CDR2: SGHAT, FQNNGV. The CDR3 totals 16 residues. In DNA, the CDR3 is TGTGCCAGCAGCTTAGCCGGACTAGCGGGAGTTGATGAGCAGTTCTTC. Amino acids: CASSLAGLAGVDEQFF.

The chain recombines TRBV18 with TRBJ1-2, with D perhaps TRBD1 (5 bases). V gave up 1 base and J gave up 1 base, with 7 bases separating them. Germline V gene data show CDR1 as KGHSH and CDR2 as LQKENI. The CDR3 totals 14 residues. The chain's CDR3 is CASSPLDINYGYTF. The CDR3 region has the DNA TGTGCCAGCTCACCACTGGACATTAACTATGGCTACACCTTC.

The V gene is TRBV5-4, the J gene TRBJ2-3; 11 bases fit TRBD2. The trim removed 0 bases at V and 4 bases at J, leaving 4 bases unmatched. CDR3 length: 16 residues. CDR1 and CDR2 from the germline V gene are SGHNT and YYREEE (reference sequence). Here the CDR3 DNA reads TGTGCCAGCAGCTTGGACCTAGCGGGAGGTTCAGATACGCAGTATTTT. It specifies CASSLDLAGGSDTQYF.

The V call is TRBV28, the J call TRBJ1-4, with TRBD1 as a possible D gene (5 bases). The CDR3 covers 14 residues. V shed 2 bases and J shed 8 bases, with 12 bases lying between them. Germline V CDR1 and CDR2: MDHEN, SYDVKM. The CDR3 is CASSLGQGREKLFF. CDR3 bases: TGTGCCAGCAGTTTAGGTCAGGGAAGAGAAAAACTGTTTTTT. Based on the CDR3 plus reference TRBV28 and TRBJ1-4, the full variable domain is DVKVTQSSRYLVKRTGEKVFLECVQDMDHENMFWYRQDPGLGLRLIYFSYDVKMKEKGDIPEGYSVSREKKERFSLILESASTNQTSMYLCASSLGQGREKLFFGSGTQLSVL.

The chain employs TRBV10-2 and TRBJ1-1; D might be TRBD1 (6 bases). V lost 7 bases and J lost 1, with 13 bases in between. This CDR3 contains 14 residues. Germline CDR1 is WSHSY and CDR2 is SAAADI. The CDR3 DNA is TGCGCCAGCACCGAAGGCAGGGGGAACACTGAAGCTTTCTTT. This codes for CASTEGRGNTEAFF.

The J gene is TRBJ2-5, the V gene TRBV28; perhaps TRBD1 as D (6 bases). Germline V gives CDR1 MDHEN, CDR2 SYDVKM. This CDR3 is built from 15 residues. Trimming removed 4 bases from V and 8 bases from J, with 20 bases in between. CDR3 nucleotide sequence: TGTGCCAGCAGTTCCCCGGCAGACCAGGGGTATACCCAGTACTTC. Translating gives CASSSPADQGYTQYF.

The CDR3 spells CASSQDRGTGGGYGYTF. The CDR3 DNA is TGTGCCAGCAGCCAAGATCGCGGGACAGGGGGTGGCTATGGCTACACCTTC. The chain carries TRBV3-1 (or the pseudogene TRBV3-2) and TRBJ1-2; 11 positions match TRBD1. The CDR3 covers 17 residues. Germline CDR1 is LGHDT and CDR2 is YNNKEL (reference sequence). With V trimmed by 0 bases and J by 4 bases, 7 bases remained unmatched.

The chain has TRBV6-5 and TRBJ1-2; D is uncertain. V was shortened by 6 bases and J by 1 base, with 12 bases between the two germline ends. This CDR3 contains 14 residues. Germline V gene sequence: CDR1 MNHEY, CDR2 SVGAGI. CDR3 in amino acids: CASRGEGLNYGYTF. DNA of the CDR3: TGTGCCAGCAGGGGAGAGGGCCTTAACTATGGCTACACCTTC.

This clone was detected only once. DNA for the CDR3: TGCGCCAGCAGCTTGGCGCCGGGACTGAGAGATACGCAGTATTTT. This gives the protein CASSLAPGLRDTQYF. This sequence joins TRBV5-1 and TRBJ2-3; D might be TRBD2 (6 bases). CDR3 length: 15 residues. V was pared by 0 bases and J by 5 bases, with 13 bases between. Germline V gives CDR1 SGHRS, CDR2 YFSETQ.

This clone was counted once. The chain carries TRBV12-3 or TRBV12-4 and TRBJ1-1; the D gene is possibly TRBD1 (5 bases). The V end lost 11 bases, the J end lost 1 base, and 14 bases lay between the germline ends. The CDR3 runs to 13 residues. CDR3 sequence reads: CASREGWNTEAFF. For the CDR3, the DNA is TGTGCCTCCAGGGAGGGGTGGAACACTGAAGCTTTCTTT.

The V and J genes are TRBV5-4 and TRBJ1-2, with a weak D call TRBD1 (5 bases). V dropped 0 bases and J dropped 2 bases, with 11 bases sitting between them. CDR3 length: 15 residues. CDR1 is SGHNT, CDR2 YYREEE, per germline (reference sequence). CDR3 DNA sequence: TGTGCCAGCAGCTTGGCCGGGACCTACAACTATGGCTACACCTTC. Translating it yields CASSLAGTYNYGYTF.

This rearrangement joins TRBV9 to TRBJ1-6; the D gene is possibly TRBD1 (5 bases). V lost 1 base and J 10 bases, leaving 21 bases between the germline ends. The germline gives CDR1 SGDLS, CDR2 YYNGEE. The CDR3 extends over 17 amino acids. The CDR3 nucleotides are TGTGCCAGCAGCGTATACGACAGAGGGGAGGTAGACTCACCCCTCCACTTT. This sequence encodes CASSVYDRGEVDSPLHF.